This T cell receptor beta chain is from a study of shared clonotypes between healthy human individuals. The study's findings and limits: Naive subsets tended to show greater estimated richness than memory subsets. The rarefaction results pointed to incomplete sorted-subset sequencing despite large depth. Between a few donors, naive CD4 clonotypes were shared at a level of approximately 5%.

Note on this clone: Its antigen is unidentified.

V was shortened by 2 bases and J by 6 bases, with 11 bases between the two germline ends. The CDR3 totals 14 residues. Germline V gives CDR1 SNHLY, CDR2 FYNNEI. TCRdb keeps only in-frame clones here, not all; method: immunoSEQ multiplex PCR. Of about 530,000 clones listed, 95% to 97% are singletons. The chain uses TRBV2 and TRBJ1-5; D remains unclear. This TCR derives from a woman between 25 and 40 years old in good health. Sequencing was done on a sample of naive CD4+ T cells sorted from blood. Subset indicated: CD45RA+ positively selected. The CDR3 protein is CASSEMLDGQPQHF. CDR3 DNA: TGTGCCAGCAGTGAAATGCTAGATGGTCAGCCCCAGCATTTT.